This TCR beta chain is from a study of cytomegalovirus exposure and HLA in healthy donors. In the study overall: In an early release, HLA-typed donors contributed approximately 80 million unique TCR sequences. Of roughly 360 genotyped donors, 80% to 85% grouped in the Caucasian-associated ancestry cluster.

Samples came from healthy bone marrow donors. 60 Vbeta and 13 Jbeta primers were used in PCR. Sequencing used immunoSEQ multiplex PCR; TCRdb keeps in-frame clones, though not all of them. The sample has 150,000 to 200,000 clones, over 60% seen once. In germline, CDR1 is SGHNT, CDR2 YYREEE (reference sequence). The junction had 6 bases not matched to a gene; V was cut back by 0 bases and J by 4 bases. This CDR3 contains 16 residues. This sequence joins TRBV5-4 and TRBJ2-5, with TRBD1 identical over 10 bases. Specimen: PBMCs. The receptor comes from a woman between 25 and 40 years old in good health and CMV-seronegative. This CDR3 is CASSLGGQGTGETQYF. The CDR3 nucleotides are TGTGCCAGCAGCTTGGGGGGACAGGGGACGGGAGAGACCCAGTACTTC.